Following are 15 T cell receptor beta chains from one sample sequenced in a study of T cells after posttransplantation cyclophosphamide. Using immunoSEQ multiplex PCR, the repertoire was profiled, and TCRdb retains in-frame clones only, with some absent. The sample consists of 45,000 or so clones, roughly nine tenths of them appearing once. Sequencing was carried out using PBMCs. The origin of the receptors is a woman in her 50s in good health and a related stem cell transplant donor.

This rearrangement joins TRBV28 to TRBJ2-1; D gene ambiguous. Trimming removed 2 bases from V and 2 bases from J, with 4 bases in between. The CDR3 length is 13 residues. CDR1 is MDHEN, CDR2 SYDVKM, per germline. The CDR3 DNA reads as TGTGCCAGCAGTTTACAGGCCTACAATGAGCAGTTCTTC. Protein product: CASSLQAYNEQFF.

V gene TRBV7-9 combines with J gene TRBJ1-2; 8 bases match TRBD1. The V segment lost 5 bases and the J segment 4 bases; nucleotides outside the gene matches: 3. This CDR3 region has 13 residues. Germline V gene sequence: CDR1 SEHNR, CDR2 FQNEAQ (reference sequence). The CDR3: CASSRTGPYGYTF. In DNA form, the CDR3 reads TGTGCCAGCAGCCGGACAGGGCCCTATGGCTACACCTTC.

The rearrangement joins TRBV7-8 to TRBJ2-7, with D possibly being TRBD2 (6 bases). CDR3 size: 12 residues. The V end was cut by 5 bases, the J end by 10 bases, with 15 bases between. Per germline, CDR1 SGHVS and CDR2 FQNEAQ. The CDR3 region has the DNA TGTGCCAGCAGCACTATAGCGGTACAACAGTACTTC. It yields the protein CASSTIAVQQYF.

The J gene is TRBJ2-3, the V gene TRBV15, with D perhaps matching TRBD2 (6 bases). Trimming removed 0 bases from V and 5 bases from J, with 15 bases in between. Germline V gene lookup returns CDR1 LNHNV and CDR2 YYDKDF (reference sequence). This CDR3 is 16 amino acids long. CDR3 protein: CATSRDWRDVGDTQYF. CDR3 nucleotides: TGTGCCACCAGCAGAGACTGGCGGGATGTAGGAGATACGCAGTATTTT.

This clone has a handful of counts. CDR3 amino acids: CAIRPGGEGTEAFF. The CDR3 DNA follows: TGTGCCATCAGACCCGGTGGGGAGGGGACTGAAGCTTTCTTT. V and J are TRBV10-3 and TRBJ1-1; a weak D match, TRBD1 (5 bases). CDR1 and CDR2 (germline): ENHRY, SYGVKD. The CDR3 loop spans 14 amino acids. Trimming took off 6 bases at V and 5 bases at J, with 16 bases between the two ends.

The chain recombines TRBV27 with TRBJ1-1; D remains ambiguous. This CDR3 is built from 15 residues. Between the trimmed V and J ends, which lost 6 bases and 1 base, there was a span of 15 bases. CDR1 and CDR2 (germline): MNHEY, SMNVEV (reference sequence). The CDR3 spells CASRLFGGQNTEAFF. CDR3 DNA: TGTGCCAGCAGACTTTTCGGAGGTCAGAACACTGAAGCTTTCTTT.

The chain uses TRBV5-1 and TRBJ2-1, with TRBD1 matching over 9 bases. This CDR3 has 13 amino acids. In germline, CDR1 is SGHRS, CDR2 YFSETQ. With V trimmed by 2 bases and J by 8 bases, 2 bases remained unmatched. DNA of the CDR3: TGCGCCAGCAGCTTAGACAGGGGGGATGAGCAGTTCTTC. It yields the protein CASSLDRGDEQFF.

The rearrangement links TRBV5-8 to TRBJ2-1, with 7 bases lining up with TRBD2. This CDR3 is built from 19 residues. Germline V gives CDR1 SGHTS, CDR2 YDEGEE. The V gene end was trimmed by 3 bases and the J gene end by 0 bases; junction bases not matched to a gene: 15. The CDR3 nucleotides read TGTGCCAGCAGCTCCCGCGTAGTGGCGGGGGATAGCTCCTACAATGAGCAGTTCTTC. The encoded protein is CASSSRVVAGDSSYNEQFF. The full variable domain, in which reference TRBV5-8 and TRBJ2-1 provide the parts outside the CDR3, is EAGVTQSPTHLIKTRGQQATLRCSPISGHTSVYWYQQALGLGLQFLLWYDEGEERNRGNFPPRFSGRQFPNYSSELNVNALELEDSALYLCASSSRVVAGDSSYNEQFFGPGTRLTVL.

Written as DNA, the CDR3 is TGTGCCATCAGTGACAACAGGGAAGAGACCCAGTACTTC. Its protein is CAISDNREETQYF. The chain is built from TRBV10-3 and TRBJ2-5, with D tentatively TRBD1 (6 bases). This CDR3 has 13 residues. The V end lost 3 bases, the J end lost 3 bases, and 8 bases lay between the germline ends. Per germline, CDR1 ENHRY and CDR2 SYGVKD.

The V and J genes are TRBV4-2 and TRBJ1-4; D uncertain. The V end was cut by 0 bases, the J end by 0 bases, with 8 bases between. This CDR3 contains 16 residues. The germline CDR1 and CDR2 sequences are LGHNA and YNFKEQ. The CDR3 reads CASSQDVTATNEKLFF. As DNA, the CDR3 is TGTGCCAGCAGCCAAGATGTCACAGCAACTAATGAAAAACTGTTTTTT.

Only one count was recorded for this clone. For the CDR3, the DNA is TGTGCCAGCAGCATAACAGAGTCTGGGGCCAACGTCCTGACTTTC. Translation gives CASSITESGANVLTF. The rearrangement uses TRBV7-9 and TRBJ2-6; D not certain. The CDR3 loop spans 15 amino acids. Trimming cost V 5 bases and J 1 base, with 9 bases left between them. Germline values: CDR1 SEHNR, CDR2 FQNEAQ (reference sequence).

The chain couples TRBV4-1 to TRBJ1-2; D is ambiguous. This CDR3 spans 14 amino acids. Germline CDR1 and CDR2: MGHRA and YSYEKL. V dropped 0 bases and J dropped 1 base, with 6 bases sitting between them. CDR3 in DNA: TGCGCCAGCAGCCAAGATGAGGTTAACTATGGCTACACCTTC. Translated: CASSQDEVNYGYTF.

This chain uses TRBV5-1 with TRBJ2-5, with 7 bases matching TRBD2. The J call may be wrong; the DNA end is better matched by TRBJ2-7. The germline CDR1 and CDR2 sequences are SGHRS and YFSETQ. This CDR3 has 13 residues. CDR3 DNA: TGCGCCAGCAGCTTGGAGTTAGCGGGCGAGCAGTACTTC. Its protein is CASSLELAGEQYF.

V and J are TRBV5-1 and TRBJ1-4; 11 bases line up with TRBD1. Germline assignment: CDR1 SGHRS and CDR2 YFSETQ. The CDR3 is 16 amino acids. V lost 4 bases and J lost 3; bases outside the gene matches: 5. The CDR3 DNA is TGCGCCAGCAGCCCCGGGACAGGGGGAGCTAATGAAAAACTGTTTTTT. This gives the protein CASSPGTGGANEKLFF. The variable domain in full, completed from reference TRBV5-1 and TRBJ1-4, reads KAGVTQTPRYLIKTRGQQVTLSCSPISGHRSVSWYQQTPGQGLQFLFEYFSETQRNKGNFPGRFSGRQFSNSRSEMNVSTLELGDSALYLCASSPGTGGANEKLFFGSGTQLSVL.

This chain's CDR3 is CASSEVGDYGYTF. Here the CDR3 DNA reads TGCGCCAGCAGTGAGGTCGGGGACTATGGCTACACCTTC. The chain couples TRBV10-1 to TRBJ1-2; no firm D call. The V and J ends lost 2 bases and 3 bases respectively, with 7 bases between them. Per the germline V gene, CDR1 is WNHNN and CDR2 is SYGVQD (reference sequence). The CDR3 runs 13 residues.